This T cell receptor (beta chain) is drawn from a study of OX40 agonist ivuxolimab in advanced cancers. Study as a whole: Prior anti-PD-1, anti-PD-L1 or anti-CTLA-4 therapy did not bar entry, and 40% had some.

After removal of 2 bases from V and 7 bases from J, the junction contained 7 bases not matched to a gene. The CDR3 has 14 amino acids. Germline V gene sequence: CDR1 SGDLS, CDR2 YYNGEE. For this clone: What it binds is unknown.

Study-wide results and caveats: In the expanded peripheral T cells, antigen specificity was never determined.

Profiled with immunoSEQ multiplex PCR; TCRdb holds only in-frame clones, not every one. The data contain 95,000 or so clones, approximately 85% of them singletons. This sequence joins TRBV9 and TRBJ1-1, with TRBD1 matching 8 bases. This clonotype originated in an adult with an advanced solid tumor such as melanoma, head and neck, liver or kidney cancer. This sample comprised CD4+ or CD8+ T cells sorted from blood, obtained in a trial of the OX40 agonist ivuxolimab. CDR3 DNA: TGTGCCAGCAGCGTCCTAGGGACAGGCGATGAAGCTTTCTTT. Protein: CASSVLGTGDEAFF. The entire variable domain, with the rest obtained from reference TRBV9 and TRBJ1-1, is as follows: DSGVTQTPKHLITATGQRVTLRCSPRSGDLSVYWYQQSLDQGLQFLIQYYNGEERAKGNILERFSAQQFPDLHSELNLSSLELGDSALYFCASSVLGTGDEAFFGQGTRLTVV.